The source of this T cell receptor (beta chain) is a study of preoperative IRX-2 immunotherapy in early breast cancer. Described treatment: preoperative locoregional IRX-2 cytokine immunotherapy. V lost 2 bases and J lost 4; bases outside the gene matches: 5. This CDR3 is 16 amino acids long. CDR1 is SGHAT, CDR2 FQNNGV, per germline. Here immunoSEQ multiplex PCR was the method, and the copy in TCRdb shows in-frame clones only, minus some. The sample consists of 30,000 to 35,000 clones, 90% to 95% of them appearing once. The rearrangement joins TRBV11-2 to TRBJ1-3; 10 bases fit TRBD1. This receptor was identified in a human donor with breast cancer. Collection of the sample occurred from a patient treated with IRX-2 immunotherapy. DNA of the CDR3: TGTGCCAGCAGCTTACCGGGACAGGGGTTCGGAAACACCATATATTTT. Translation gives CASSLPGQGFGNTIYF.